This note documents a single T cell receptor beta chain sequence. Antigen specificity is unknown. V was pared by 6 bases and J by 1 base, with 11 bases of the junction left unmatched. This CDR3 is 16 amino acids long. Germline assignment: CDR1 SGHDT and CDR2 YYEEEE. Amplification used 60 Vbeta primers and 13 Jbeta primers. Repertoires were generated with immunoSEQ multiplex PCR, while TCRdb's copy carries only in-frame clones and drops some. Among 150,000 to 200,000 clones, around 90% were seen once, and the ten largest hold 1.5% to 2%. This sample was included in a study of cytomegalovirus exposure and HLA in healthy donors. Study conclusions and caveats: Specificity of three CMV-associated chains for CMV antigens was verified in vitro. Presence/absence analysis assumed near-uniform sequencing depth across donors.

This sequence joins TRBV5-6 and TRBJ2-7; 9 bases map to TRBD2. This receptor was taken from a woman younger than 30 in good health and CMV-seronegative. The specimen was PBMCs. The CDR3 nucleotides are TGTGCCAGCACCTCATTTAGCGGGAGCAGGTCCTACGAGCAGTACTTC. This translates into CASTSFSGSRSYEQYF.